The 26 T cell receptor beta chains below come from one sample, sequenced in a study of blood T cell repertoires in COVID-19. Here immunoSEQ multiplex PCR was the method, and the copy in TCRdb shows in-frame clones only, minus some. The sample holds roughly 150,000 clones, about nine tenths seen once. The source material was peripheral blood. These receptor sequences come from a young man with acute or convalescent COVID-19.

This clone was found a few times. This same CDR3 is encoded by further DNA sequences in the sample. V and J are TRBV18 and TRBJ1-1; a weak D match, TRBD1 (5 bases). The CDR3 is made up of 13 amino acids. Trimming left V 5 bases short and J 0 bases short, with 7 bases between. Germline CDR1 and CDR2: KGHSH and LQKENI. The CDR3 sequence is CASSSGMNTEAFF. The CDR3 DNA reads as TGTGCCAGCTCATCAGGGATGAACACTGAAGCTTTCTTT.

DNA for the CDR3: TGTGCCAGCAGTGGACGAGAGACCCCGGGGATCGGCTACACCTTC. As protein: CASSGRETPGIGYTF. This chain uses TRBV25-1 with TRBJ1-2; D gene uncertain. V lost 4 bases to trimming and J lost 8 bases, with 20 bases between them. Germline V CDR1 and CDR2: MGHDK, SYGVNS. This CDR3 is built from 15 residues.

V gene TRBV19 combines with J gene TRBJ2-7; TRBD1 matches 7 bases. V shed 4 bases, J shed 0 bases, and the junction held 9 bases outside the gene matches. The germline gives CDR1 LNHDA, CDR2 SQIVND (reference sequence). The CDR3 spans 16 residues. The CDR3 DNA follows: TGTGCCAGTAGTACGATTACAGGGGCGAACTCCTACGAGCAGTACTTC. Translation gives CASSTITGANSYEQYF.

The chain employs TRBV24-1 and TRBJ2-3, with 12 bases aligning to TRBD2. Germline-derived CDR1 and CDR2 are KGHDR and SFDVKD. The V gene end was trimmed by 3 bases and the J gene end by 2 bases; junction bases not matched to a gene: 5. The CDR3 runs to 17 residues. The CDR3 loop reads CATSDPLAGGFTDTQYF. The CDR3, as DNA: TGTGCCACCAGTGATCCACTAGCGGGAGGATTCACAGATACGCAGTATTTT.

This clone was observed a few times. V is TRBV6-6 and J is TRBJ2-1, with D tentatively TRBD1 (6 bases). CDR1 is MNHNY, CDR2 SVGAGI, per germline (reference sequence). CDR3 length: 13 amino acids. Trimming took off 9 bases at V and 9 bases at J, with 18 bases between the two ends. The CDR3, as DNA: TGTGCCAGTCGGGACAAGCCCGGCGGTGAGCAGTTCTTC. Translated, it gives CASRDKPGGEQFF.

The CDR3, as DNA: TGTGCCAGTCGAGACCCCCGAGGATACAATGAGCAGTTCTTC. This encodes CASRDPRGYNEQFF. This sequence joins TRBV6-5 and TRBJ2-1; D unresolved. The CDR3 has 14 residues. Germline CDR1 is MNHEY and CDR2 is SVGAGI. Trimming shortened V by 9 bases and J by 4 bases, and 16 bases separated the two germline ends.

J is TRBJ2-1 and V is TRBV5-1, with 8 bases that match TRBD2. The CDR3 sequence is 15 residues long. Unmatched junction bases numbered 9, after V lost 1 base and J lost 9 bases. Per germline, CDR1 SGHRS and CDR2 YFSETQ. In DNA, the CDR3 is TGCGCCAGCAGCTTGTTTGCAGCGGGGGATTTTGAGCAGTTCTTC. It encodes CASSLFAAGDFEQFF.

The chain is built from TRBV6-1 and TRBJ1-1, with D maybe TRBD1 (6 bases). Per the germline V gene, CDR1 is MNHNS and CDR2 is SASEGT. The CDR3 has 16 residues. Trimming took 2 bases from V and 0 from J, leaving 13 bases between them. The CDR3 sequence is CASSEWAGAMNTEAFF. The CDR3 DNA sequence: TGTGCCAGCAGTGAATGGGCAGGGGCAATGAACACTGAAGCTTTCTTT.

V usage is TRBV6-5 and J usage is TRBJ1-1; 9 positions match TRBD1. The CDR3 totals 15 residues. Germline CDR1 and CDR2: MNHEY and SVGAGI. V trimming: 6 bases; J trimming: 7 bases; junction bases outside the gene matches: 12. The CDR3 nucleotides read TGTGCCAGCAGGCGTCTGGGACAGGGTGGGGGTGAAGCTTTCTTT. Residues: CASRRLGQGGGEAFF.

This chain links TRBV20-1 with TRBJ2-6; TRBD1 matches at 7 bases. The CDR3 extends over 17 amino acids. The germline CDR1 and CDR2 sequences are DFQATT and SNEGSKA (reference sequence). V lost 3 bases and J lost 0; bases outside the gene matches: 8. CDR3 bases: TGCAGTGCTAGTTTACAGGGGAGCATCTCTGGGGCCAACGTCCTGACTTTC. Protein product: CSASLQGSISGANVLTF.

The J gene is TRBJ2-1, the V gene TRBV7-8, with a weak D call TRBD2 (5 bases). Trimming took 6 bases from V and 0 from J, leaving 15 bases between them. Germline V gene sequence: CDR1 SGHVS, CDR2 FQNEAQ. The CDR3 consists of 16 residues. This CDR3 is CASSRIRTLSYNEQFF. The CDR3 DNA reads as TGTGCCAGCAGTAGAATCAGGACTCTCTCCTACAATGAGCAGTTCTTC.

V gene TRBV2 combines with J gene TRBJ1-1; a weak D match, TRBD1 (6 bases). Trimming took 3 bases from V and 4 from J, leaving 12 bases between them. The CDR3 is made up of 14 amino acids. Germline V lookup: CDR1 SNHLY, CDR2 FYNNEI. As DNA, the CDR3 is TGTGCCAGCAGTGATAGGACAGTGGGCACTGAAGCTTTCTTT. Protein: CASSDRTVGTEAFF. The variable domain in full, with the rest retrieved from reference TRBV2 and TRBJ1-1, is EPEVTQTPSHQVTQMGQEVILRCVPISNHLYFYWYRQILGQKVEFLVSFYNNEISEKSEIFDDQFSVERPDGSNFTLKIRSTKLEDSAMYFCASSDRTVGTEAFFGQGTRLTVV.

The chain links TRBV5-1 to TRBJ2-1; 12 positions agree with TRBD2. This CDR3 region has 15 residues. Looked up from germline, CDR1 is SGHRS and CDR2 is YFSETQ. V was pared by 4 bases and J by 6 bases, with 5 bases of the junction left unmatched. This CDR3 reads CASSIRLAGANEQFF. CDR3 DNA sequence: TGCGCCAGCAGCATACGACTAGCGGGAGCCAATGAGCAGTTCTTC.

V usage is TRBV5-5 and J usage is TRBJ1-1; D call uncertain. This CDR3 is 14 amino acids long. The ends were cut back, 0 bases at V and 3 bases at J, with 9 bases in the middle. CDR1 and CDR2 (germline): SGHKS, YYEKEE (reference sequence). Here the CDR3 reads CASSLAALDTEAFF. In DNA form, the CDR3 reads TGTGCCAGCAGCTTGGCGGCGCTAGACACTGAAGCTTTCTTT.

V and J are TRBV6-6 and TRBJ1-2; 8 nucleotides line up with TRBD1. The V gene end was trimmed by 6 bases and the J gene end by 4 bases; junction bases not matched to a gene: 10. The CDR3 is 15 residues long. CDR1 is MNHNY, CDR2 SVGAGI, per germline (reference sequence). The CDR3 spells CASSPGQGYFYGYTF. The CDR3 DNA reads as TGTGCCAGCAGCCCCGGACAGGGCTACTTCTATGGCTACACCTTC.

This clone was picked up one time. This chain joins TRBV9 and TRBJ1-6; 7 bases map to TRBD1. CDR3 length: 17 residues. The V and J ends lost 4 bases and 8 bases, in that order; junction bases with no gene match: 15. Looked up from germline, CDR1 is SGDLS and CDR2 is YYNGEE. The CDR3 here is CASSRTGTVISDSPLHF. The CDR3 DNA is TGTGCCAGCAGCCGCACCGGGACAGTTATTAGCGATTCACCCCTCCACTTT.

The CDR3 coding sequence is TGCAGTGCTAGTCCTCCCGGGACAGCGAACACCGGGGAGCTGTTTTTT. Amino acids: CSASPPGTANTGELFF. The chain recombines TRBV20-1 with TRBJ2-2; TRBD1 matches 7 bases. The CDR3 length is 16 residues. CDR1 and CDR2 (germline): DFQATT, SNEGSKA (reference sequence). With 3 bases clipped from V and 0 bases from J, the junction kept 7 bases outside the gene matches.

There are a few counts of this clone. The chain joins TRBV14 to TRBJ1-2, with 7 bases aligning to TRBD1. The V and J ends lost 1 base and 8 bases, in that order; junction bases with no gene match: 16. This CDR3 comprises 17 residues. In germline, CDR1 is SGHDN, CDR2 FVKESK. The CDR3 loop reads CASSQVRGQSLTLGYTF. In nucleotides, the CDR3 is TGTGCCAGCAGCCAAGTAAGGGGACAGTCCCTTACTTTAGGCTACACCTTC.

This chain links TRBV19 with TRBJ1-2; 11 positions match TRBD1. This CDR3 comprises 14 residues. Germline loops: CDR1 LNHDA, CDR2 SQIVND (reference sequence). V was pared by 8 bases and J by 5 bases, with 7 bases of the junction left unmatched. CDR3 amino acids: CASSWGQGDYGYTF. CDR3 in DNA: TGTGCCAGTTCCTGGGGACAGGGGGATTATGGCTACACCTTC. The full variable domain, in which reference TRBV19 and TRBJ1-2 provide the parts outside the CDR3, is DGGITQSPKYLFRKEGQNVTLSCEQNLNHDAMYWYRQDPGQGLRLIYYSQIVNDFQKGDIAEGYSVSREKKESFPLTVTSAQKNPTAFYLCASSWGQGDYGYTFGSGTRLTVV.

V usage is TRBV7-9 and J usage is TRBJ2-5; 9 bases are a match to TRBD2. CDR1 is SEHNR, CDR2 FQNEAQ, per germline (reference sequence). The J segment lost 2 bases and the V segment lost 4 bases, leaving 11 bases of the junction unmatched. This CDR3 spans 17 amino acids. The DNA for the CDR3 is TGTGCCAGCAGCTCCCACCCCGAGACTAGCGGACAAGAGACCCAGTACTTC. It specifies CASSSHPETSGQETQYF.

The chain joins TRBV5-1 to TRBJ2-1; 12 nucleotides match TRBD2. This CDR3 is 15 amino acids long. The junction had 4 bases not matched to a gene; V was cut back by 0 bases and J by 9 bases. Per germline, CDR1 SGHRS and CDR2 YFSETQ. The CDR3 coding sequence is TGCGCCAGCAGCTTGGCCCTAGCGGGAGGGGGTGAGCAGTTCTTC. Its protein product is CASSLALAGGGEQFF.

The CDR3 loop reads CASSQGYEGEGYEQYF. CDR3 coding DNA: TGTGCCAGCAGCCAAGGATATGAGGGAGAAGGCTACGAGCAGTACTTC. V is TRBV3-1 (or the pseudogene TRBV3-2) and J is TRBJ2-7; the D gene is possibly TRBD2 (5 bases). V gave up 1 base and J gave up 3 bases, with 16 bases separating them. Germline values: CDR1 LGHDT, CDR2 YNNKEL (reference sequence). The CDR3 totals 16 residues.

This clone was seen only once. The J gene is TRBJ2-7, the V gene TRBV14, with 7 positions matching TRBD1. Germline V gene data show CDR1 as SGHDN and CDR2 as FVKESK. J gave up 3 bases and V 3 bases, and 11 bases lay outside the gene matches. The CDR3 consists of 16 residues. In DNA form, the CDR3 reads TGTGCCAGCAGCCATCTCTGGGACAGAAAGTACTACGAGCAGTACTTC. Its protein is CASSHLWDRKYYEQYF.

This clone was seen only once. The chain couples TRBV19 to TRBJ2-7, with D tentatively TRBD1 (6 bases). Trimming stripped 3 bases from V and 0 bases from J, with 15 bases between. Germline V gene lookup returns CDR1 LNHDA and CDR2 SQIVND (reference sequence). This CDR3 contains 16 residues. The CDR3 nucleotides are TGTGCCAGTAGTATCCGGACAGTCCTGAGCTCCTACGAGCAGTACTTC. Amino acid sequence: CASSIRTVLSSYEQYF.

The chain is built from TRBV11-2 and TRBJ1-1; 7 bases fit TRBD1. The V gene end was trimmed by 4 bases and the J gene end by 1 base; junction bases not matched to a gene: 6. The germline V gene has CDR1 SGHAT and CDR2 FQNNGV. CDR3 size: 15 residues. In nucleotides, the CDR3 is TGTGCCAGCAGCTGGACCCGGACAGGGAACACTGAAGCTTTCTTT. Translation gives CASSWTRTGNTEAFF.

The chain recombines TRBV2 with TRBJ1-2, with a possible D match to TRBD1 (6 bases). V was trimmed by 6 bases and J by 6 bases, leaving 14 bases between them. The CDR3 runs 13 residues. In germline, CDR1 is SNHLY, CDR2 FYNNEI. The CDR3 coding sequence is TGTGCCAGCAGAAAAAACAGGGAACATGGCTACACCTTC. It specifies CASRKNREHGYTF.